The 6 T cell receptor beta chains below were found in one sample sequenced in a study of T-cell memory formation after mild COVID-19. In TCRdb, the 5' RACE reads were re-called with MiXCR into one record per CDR3 protein. The sample has approximately 400,000 distinct CDR3 sequences, approximately 24% seen once; the top ten hold about 8.7%. The material sequenced was PBMCs or a T cell subset sorted from them (not recorded which). These TCRs come from an adult woman who had mild COVID-19 (a few samples of this study predate the infection). Cell type and time point are not known.

The V and J genes are TRBV19 and TRBJ2-3; the D gene is possibly TRBD1 (7 bases). Per the germline V gene, CDR1 is LNHDA and CDR2 is SQIVND (reference sequence). The CDR3 sequence is 16 residues long. V was pared by 3 bases and J by 1 base, with 14 bases between. In DNA form, the CDR3 reads TGTGCCAGTAGTATTCACGCCAGGGGGGGCACAGATACGCAGTATTTT. It codes for CASSIHARGGTDTQYF.

The V gene is TRBV24-1, the J gene TRBJ2-1; TRBD2 aligns across 14 bases. From germline, CDR1 is KGHDR and CDR2 SFDVKD. CDR3 length: 12 residues. J was trimmed by 15 bases and V by 9 bases; bases with no gene match: 6. CDR3 amino acids: CATGLTSGRVFF. CDR3 bases: TGTGCCACCGGTTTGACTAGCGGGAGGGTGTTCTTC.

The J gene is TRBJ2-5, the V gene TRBV4-3, with 11 bases aligning to TRBD2. This CDR3 comprises 16 residues. V was clipped by 0 bases and J by 3 bases; unmatched bases: 3. Per germline, CDR1 LGHNA and CDR2 YSLEER. Here the CDR3 reads CASSQEGGLAEETQYF. CDR3 coding DNA: TGCGCCAGCAGCCAAGAGGGGGGACTAGCGGAAGAGACCCAGTACTTC.

This clonotype has a single count. This sequence joins TRBV7-9 and TRBJ2-2, with D possibly being TRBD1 (5 bases). Germline V lookup: CDR1 SEHNR, CDR2 FQNEAQ (reference sequence). The CDR3 has 13 residues. Deletions cut 8 bases from V and 0 bases from J, with 7 bases between. CDR3 loop: CASVGPNTGELFF. CDR3 sequence (DNA): TGTGCCAGCGTGGGGCCGAACACCGGGGAGCTGTTTTTT.

The CDR3 coding sequence is TGTGCCACCAGTAAAGAGGGTGAGCAGTTCTTC. Translation: CATSKEGEQFF. The chain carries TRBV24-1 and TRBJ2-1; D perhaps matches TRBD2 (5 bases). The CDR3 contains 11 residues. Trimming pared 6 bases from V and 9 bases from J, leaving 8 bases between. The germline V gene encodes CDR1 KGHDR and CDR2 SFDVKD.

The chain employs TRBV20-1 and TRBJ2-1; 15 positions agree with TRBD2. Germline lookup yields CDR1 DFQATT and CDR2 SNEGSKA (reference sequence). This CDR3 comprises 16 residues. CDR3 loop: CSSTRGLAGGGVEQFF. The CDR3 DNA is TGCAGCTCTACTCGGGGACTAGCGGGAGGAGGGGTTGAGCAGTTCTTC.